This TCR beta chain is drawn from a study of T cell repertoires in cytomegalovirus infection. Study overall: CMV epitopes, recently identified HLA-C-restricted and well-studied HLA-B-restricted, were used. It can be stated that public TCR beta signatures indicated CMV infection as well as a matching HLA type.

TCRdb itself ran the reads through MiXCR, one entry per CDR3 protein. The sample lists around 750,000 distinct CDR3 sequences; about 30% were seen once. Remarks on this clonotype: What it binds is unknown.

This sample comprised cultured CD8+ T cells from PBMCs, obtained from culture after CMV antigen stimulation. The clonotype originates from a human donor in good health (CMV status not recorded). Some clones in this sample may be carry-over from other donors' samples.

The chain's CDR3 is CASSSRNQPQHF. In DNA form, the CDR3 reads TGTGCCAGCAGCTCCAGAAATCAGCCCCAGCATTTT. V gene TRBV12-3 or TRBV12-4 combines with J gene TRBJ1-5; no clear D. The CDR3 sequence is 12 residues long. Trimming shortened V by 6 bases and J by 4 bases, and 7 bases separated the two germline ends.